One T cell receptor (beta chain) is described in this entry. This specimen comes from a study of cytomegalovirus exposure and HLA in healthy donors. Primers: 60 Vbeta forward and 13 Jbeta reverse. Only in-frame clones appear in the TCRdb table, and some are missing; sequencing was by immunoSEQ multiplex PCR. This table has approximately 150,000 clones, around 76% appearing once. Germline CDR1 and CDR2: MGHRA and YSYEKL. The CDR3 loop spans 17 amino acids. V trimming: 3 bases; J trimming: 6 bases; junction bases outside the gene matches: 10. The sequenced material came from PBMCs. The chain couples TRBV4-1 to TRBJ2-3; 12 bases align to TRBD2. This TCR was sampled from a man aged 40-49 years in good health and CMV-seronegative. DNA of the CDR3: TGCGCCAGCAGCCAGTTGCCTCTAGCGGGAGGGCCTGATACGCAGTATTTT. Its protein product is CASSQLPLAGGPDTQYF.